The 9 T cell receptor beta chains below come from one sample, sequenced in a study of human T cells and chemical hapten exposure. Time point here: patch test 3, about 24 weeks after DPC sensitization. Documented treatment: therapeutic diphenylcyclopropenone sensitization with weekly scalp DPC. TCRdb itself ran the RACE reads through MiXCR, one entry per CDR3 protein. This table has approximately 86,000 distinct CDR3 sequences, 11% appearing once. Specimen: whole blood, collected in connection with sensitization to the hapten diphenylcyclopropenone (DPC). These receptors all stem from a woman under 40 with alopecia areata. Some clones in this sample may be carry-over from other donors' samples.

This clonotype was observed a few times. The chain recombines TRBV28 with TRBJ2-2, with TRBD1 as a possible D gene (5 bases). The CDR3 runs 15 residues. The ends were cut back, 5 bases at V and 7 bases at J, with 17 bases in the middle. In germline, CDR1 is MDHEN, CDR2 SYDVKM. The DNA for the CDR3 is TGTGCCAGCAGTATCAACCCAGGGAATGGCGGGGAGCTGTTTTTT. It translates to CASSINPGNGGELFF.

With respect to this clonotype: The CDR3 ends on some other residue instead of the conserved phenylalanine or tryptophan, so this is likely a read error. V usage is TRBV6-2 or TRBV6-3 and J usage is TRBJ1-1; no clear D gene. CDR3 length equals 13 residues. V lost 11 bases and J lost 0, with 13 bases in between. CDR1 and CDR2 from the germline V gene are MNHEY and SVGEGT. CDR3 coding DNA: TGTGCCTCCATCGGGGTGTTGAACACTGAAGCTTTCCTT. Residues: CASIGVLNTEAFL.

Many counts were recorded for this clonotype. This sequence joins TRBV28 and TRBJ1-6; unclear D gene. V was trimmed by 5 bases and J by 10 bases, leaving 9 bases between them. This CDR3 comprises 12 residues. CDR1 and CDR2 from the germline V gene are MDHEN and SYDVKM. The CDR3 DNA sequence: TGTGCCAGCAGTCAGATGTACTCACCCCTCCACTTT. It yields the protein CASSQMYSPLHF.

This clonotype was found many times. The chain joins TRBV5-1 to TRBJ1-1; 8 bases are a match to TRBD1. This CDR3 has 16 residues. Trimming cost V 0 bases and J 1 base; bases outside gene matches: 5. Per germline, CDR1 SGHRS and CDR2 YFSETQ. CDR3 sequence reads: CASSLGRGPKNTEAFF. Here the CDR3 DNA reads TGCGCCAGCAGCTTGGGCAGGGGGCCTAAGAACACTGAAGCTTTCTTT.

The rearrangement uses TRBV12-3 or TRBV12-4 and TRBJ2-4; the D gene is possibly TRBD2 (6 bases). Trimming removed 6 bases at V and 0 bases at J, with 9 bases between. The CDR3 contains 14 residues. CDR3 region: CASRAAGAKNIQYF. Written as DNA, the CDR3 is TGTGCCAGCAGGGCAGCGGGAGCCAAAAACATTCAGTACTTC.

This clonotype occurred a few times. The chain uses TRBV5-1 and TRBJ2-7; 8 bases line up with TRBD2. Germline V gene lookup returns CDR1 SGHRS and CDR2 YFSETQ. The V and J ends lost 5 bases and 2 bases, in that order; junction bases with no gene match: 6. CDR3 length: 14 amino acids. The CDR3 sequence is CASRFSGTTYEQYF. In nucleotides, the CDR3 is TGCGCCAGCAGATTTAGCGGGACTACCTACGAGCAGTACTTC.

About this clonotype itself: A junction boundary mismatches the germline segment, possibly from a read error. V is TRBV24-1 and J is TRBJ2-3; a possible D gene is TRBD1 (5 bases). CDR3 size: 19 residues. Germline CDR1 is KGHDR and CDR2 is SFDVKD. For the CDR3, the DNA is TGTGTCACCAGTGACCCGTCCTTACCCACAGGTTTTGGGACAGATACGCAGTATTTT. Translating it yields CVTSDPSLPTGFGTDTQYF.

The chain joins TRBV18 to TRBJ2-5; 8 bases agree with TRBD2. The V segment lost 5 bases and the J segment 1 base; nucleotides outside the gene matches: 15. This CDR3 is built from 18 residues. CDR1 and CDR2 from the germline V gene are KGHSH and LQKENI. The DNA for the CDR3 is TGTGCCAGCTCATCGGGAGCGGGAGTTTTCTCGGGCCAAGAGACCCAGTACTTC. It codes for CASSSGAGVFSGQETQYF. Using reference TRBV18 and TRBJ2-5 for the parts outside the CDR3, the full variable domain is NAGVMQNPRHLVRRRGQEARLRCSPMKGHSHVYWYRQLPEEGLKFMVYLQKENIIDESGMPKERFSAEFPKEGPSILRIQQVVRGDSAAYFCASSSGAGVFSGQETQYFGPGTRLLVL.

This clonotype came up many times. The gene calls are TRBV7-9 and TRBJ2-3; 8 bases fit TRBD2. In germline, CDR1 is SEHNR, CDR2 FQNEAQ (reference sequence). Trimming at V came to 5 bases and at J to 3 bases, leaving 7 bases not matched to a gene. The CDR3 covers 15 residues. In DNA form, the CDR3 reads TGTGCCAGCAGCCGCGGGGGCGGGAGGACAGATACGCAGTATTTT. Protein sequence: CASSRGGGRTDTQYF.